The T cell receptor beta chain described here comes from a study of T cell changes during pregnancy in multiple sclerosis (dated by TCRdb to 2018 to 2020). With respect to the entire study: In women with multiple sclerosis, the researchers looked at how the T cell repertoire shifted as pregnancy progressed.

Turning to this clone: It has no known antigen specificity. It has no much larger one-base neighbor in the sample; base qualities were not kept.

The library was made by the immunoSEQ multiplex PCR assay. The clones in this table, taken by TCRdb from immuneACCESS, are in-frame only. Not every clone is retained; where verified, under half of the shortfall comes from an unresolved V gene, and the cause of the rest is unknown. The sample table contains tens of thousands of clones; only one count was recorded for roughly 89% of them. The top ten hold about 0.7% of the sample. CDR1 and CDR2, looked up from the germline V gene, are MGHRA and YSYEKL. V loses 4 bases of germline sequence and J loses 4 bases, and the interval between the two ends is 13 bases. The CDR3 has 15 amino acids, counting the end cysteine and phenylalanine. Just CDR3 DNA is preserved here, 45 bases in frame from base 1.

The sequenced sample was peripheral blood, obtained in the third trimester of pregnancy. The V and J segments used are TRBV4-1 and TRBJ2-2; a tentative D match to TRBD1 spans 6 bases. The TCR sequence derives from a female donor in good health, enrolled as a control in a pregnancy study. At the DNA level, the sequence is TGCGCCAGCAGCCCGATAAACAGGGTCACCGGGGAGCTGTTTTTT. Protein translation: CASSPINRVTGELFF.